This paragraph reports one T cell receptor beta chain. What it recognizes is unknown. Sequencing was performed with immunoSEQ multiplex PCR; in TCRdb, only in-frame clones are kept and a portion is missing. The table shows about 41,000 clones, with about 95% occurring only once. This sample is part of a study of graft-versus-host responses after intestinal transplantation. Study-level background: All recipients were transplanted with multivisceral, liver-intestinal, or isolated intestinal grafts. Among the recipients, all got anti-thymocyte globulin induction and then tacrolimus and steroids for approximately 3 years.

The CDR3 covers 17 residues. The V and J ends lost 7 bases and 2 bases, in that order; junction bases with no gene match: 13. CDR1 and CDR2 from the germline V gene are SNHLY and FYNNEI. General study findings and limits: Levels of circulating GvH clones at their peak were associated with early post-transplant HvG declines. Detection of GvH clones occurred in recipient marrow, and some had their first appearance in ileum or blood.

The gene calls are TRBV2 and TRBJ1-1; TRBD1 agrees at 10 bases. The TCR comes from a human donor who was the organ donor for an intestinal transplant. Sequenced material: unstimulated CD8+ T cells sorted from spleen or lymph node cells, taken before transplant. Written as DNA, the CDR3 is TGTGCCAGCATGAGACAGGGGGCGCGACCCCTAAACACTGAAGCTTTCTTT. This codes for CASMRQGARPLNTEAFF.